The rows below give T cell receptor beta chains drawn from one sample of a study of blood T cells in healthy people across ages. Each CDR3 protein is one row after TCRdb ran MiXCR on the 5' RACE reads. The data show around 1,100,000 distinct CDR3 sequences, 35% to 40% seen once. The specimen sequenced was blood. Source of these receptors: a man aged 18 to 30 in good health. Both conserved end residues are part of each CDR3. A D gene is named only where the DNA matches it firmly. Not every row has a clone size; where given, it reads once, few, many or a size class.

v_call,j_call,clone_size,d_call,cdr3_nt,cdr3_aa
TRBV20-1,TRBJ2-5,-,-,TGCAGTGCTGGAATGAAACAGGCCCAAGAGACCCAGTACTTC,CSAGMKQAQETQYF
TRBV20-1,TRBJ2-7,few,-,TGCAGTGCTAGAGAGGGATACTACGAGCAGTACTTC,CSAREGYYEQYF
TRBV28,TRBJ1-1,-,-,TGTGCCATTCGGGGGGGGACTGAAGCTTTCTTT,CAIRGGTEAFF
TRBV3-1,TRBJ2-1,-,TRBD1,TGTGCCAGCAGCCATAGTGACAGGGAAAATGAGCAGTTCTTC,CASSHSDRENEQFF
TRBV2,TRBJ1-4,-,-,TGTGCCAGCAACAAAGGGGGAAGGGCTTATGAAAAACTGTTTTTT,CASNKGGRAYEKLFF
TRBV20-1,TRBJ2-5,few,-,TGCAGTGCTAGAGAACCCACAGGACGACAAGAGACCCAGTACTTC,CSAREPTGRQETQYF
TRBV9,TRBJ2-3,-,-,TGTGCCAGCAGCGTAGGGGGGGGGACAATCCGCACAGATACGCAGTATTTT,CASSVGGGTIRTDTQYF
TRBV27,TRBJ1-2,few,-,TGTGCCAGCAGGCCAATTTGGGCGGGGGATAACTATGGCTACACCTTC,CASRPIWAGDNYGYTF
TRBV27,TRBJ2-1,-,-,TGTGCCACGAAACCTTTACCCCCGGAGTCCTCCTACAATGAGCAGTTCTTC,CATKPLPPESSYNEQFF
TRBV6-2/TRBV6-3,TRBJ2-3,-,-,TGTGCCAGCAGTTTTGGTACCCGTAGCACAGATACGCAGTATTTT,CASSFGTRSTDTQYF
TRBV2,TRBJ2-5,-,TRBD2,TGTGCCAGCGGAATCAAACTAGCGGGGGTTTACAATGAGCAGTACTTC,CASGIKLAGVYNEQYF
TRBV10-3,TRBJ1-1,-,-,TGTGCCATCAGGAATAGGGAGGTGAACACTGAAGCTTTCTTT,CAIRNREVNTEAFF
TRBV13,TRBJ1-4,-,TRBD1,TGTGCCAGCAGCGGGACAGGCCAAATGAGGAAACTGTTTTTT,CASSGTGQMRKLFF
TRBV28,TRBJ1-4,once,-,TGTGCCAGCAGTACCTCAACTGACGGTAATGAAAAACTGTTTTTT,CASSTSTDGNEKLFF
TRBV7-8,TRBJ2-7,few,-,TGTGCCAGCAGCTTAGTAGTACAGTCCTACGAGCAGTACTTC,CASSLVVQSYEQYF
TRBV20-1,TRBJ2-3,few,TRBD2,TGCAGTGCACCCGGACTAGCGGGGGTTTTAGATACGCAGTATTTT,CSAPGLAGVLDTQYF
TRBV5-1,TRBJ2-7,-,-,TGCGCCAGCAGCTTGGATGGGGGTAGCTACGAGCAGTACTTC,CASSLDGGSYEQYF
TRBV20-1,TRBJ2-3,-,TRBD2,TGCAGTGTAGTGCCCCTAGCGGGAGGAGATACGCAGTATTTT,CSVVPLAGGDTQYF
TRBV6-6,TRBJ2-5,-,-,TGTGCCAGCAGTCCGGTATGGGAAGAGACCCAGTACTTC,CASSPVWEETQYF